Below, one T cell receptor beta chain is given with its context. This entry belongs to a study of blood T cell repertoires in COVID-19. CDR3 length equals 12 residues. Germline assignment: CDR1 MNHEY and CDR2 SVGEGT. V was clipped by 3 bases and J by 7 bases, with 9 bases between them. Method: immunoSEQ multiplex PCR; TCRdb's copy keeps in-frame clones and lacks some. Of roughly 130,000 clones detected, about nine tenths appear once; the ten largest clones hold 3.5% to 5.5%. Sequencing input: peripheral blood. This receptor was taken from a man aged 60 to 75 with COVID-19, enrolled during active disease. The rearrangement links TRBV6-2 or TRBV6-3 to TRBJ1-1; unclear D gene. CDR3 coding DNA: TGTGCCAGCAGTTATGTTCCCCTTGAAGCTTTCTTT. It specifies CASSYVPLEAFF.